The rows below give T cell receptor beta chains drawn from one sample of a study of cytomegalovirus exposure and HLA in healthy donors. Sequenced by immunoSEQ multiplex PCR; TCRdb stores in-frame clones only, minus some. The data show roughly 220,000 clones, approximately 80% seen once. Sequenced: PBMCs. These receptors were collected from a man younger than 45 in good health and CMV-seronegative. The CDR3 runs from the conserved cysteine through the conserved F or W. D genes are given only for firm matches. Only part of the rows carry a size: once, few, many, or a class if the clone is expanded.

cdr3_aa: CASSDSGASYNEQFF
cdr3_nt: TGTGCCAGCAGTGATAGCGGGGCCTCCTACAATGAGCAGTTCTTC
v_call: TRBV27
d_call: TRBD2
j_call: TRBJ2-1
clone_size: .

cdr3_aa: CASTLFQVISSTDTQYF
cdr3_nt: TGTGCCAGCACCCTGTTTCAGGTCATATCTAGCACAGATACGCAGTATTTT
v_call: TRBV28
d_call: .
j_call: TRBJ2-3
clone_size: .

cdr3_aa: CASSPGTGIGEQYF
cdr3_nt: TGTGCCAGTAGTCCGGGAACAGGGATAGGCGAGCAGTACTTC
v_call: TRBV19
d_call: .
j_call: TRBJ2-7
clone_size: .

cdr3_aa: CASSSMNEKLFF
cdr3_nt: TGTGCCAGTAGTAGTATGAATGAAAAACTGTTTTTT
v_call: TRBV19
d_call: .
j_call: TRBJ1-4
clone_size: .

cdr3_aa: CATSGRLLQGTYNEQFF
cdr3_nt: TGTGCCACCAGCGGCCGCCTATTACAGGGAACCTACAATGAGCAGTTCTTC
v_call: TRBV15
d_call: .
j_call: TRBJ2-1
clone_size: .

cdr3_aa: CASGSSTLGSNEQFF
cdr3_nt: TGTGCCAGCGGGAGTTCAACGCTGGGGAGCAATGAGCAGTTCTTC
v_call: TRBV6-6
d_call: .
j_call: TRBJ2-1
clone_size: .

cdr3_aa: CASSFSNRGNEQYF
cdr3_nt: TGCGCCAGCAGCTTTTCTAACAGGGGAAACGAGCAGTACTTC
v_call: TRBV5-1
d_call: TRBD1
j_call: TRBJ2-7
clone_size: once

cdr3_aa: CASSGQDGGYTF
cdr3_nt: TGTGCCAGCAGTGGTCAGGATGGGGGCTACACCTTC
v_call: TRBV28
d_call: .
j_call: TRBJ1-2
clone_size: .

cdr3_aa: CASSQGSLGEQYF
cdr3_nt: TGCGCCAGCAGCCAGGGGAGCTTAGGCGAGCAGTACTTC
v_call: TRBV4-1
d_call: .
j_call: TRBJ2-7
clone_size: .

cdr3_aa: CASLVGTQGDTEAFF
cdr3_nt: TGTGCCAGCCTAGTCGGGACACAAGGGGACACTGAAGCTTTCTTT
v_call: TRBV6-9
d_call: .
j_call: TRBJ1-1
clone_size: .

cdr3_aa: CASSQGSGKNTEAFF
cdr3_nt: TGCGCCAGCAGCCAAGGGTCCGGGAAGAACACTGAAGCTTTCTTT
v_call: TRBV4-1
d_call: .
j_call: TRBJ1-1
clone_size: .

cdr3_aa: CASIASGGQETQYF
cdr3_nt: TGCGCCAGCATAGCTAGCGGGGGCCAAGAGACCCAGTACTTC
v_call: TRBV5-1
d_call: TRBD2
j_call: TRBJ2-5
clone_size: .

cdr3_aa: CASSLELLAGAAYEQYF
cdr3_nt: TGTGCCAGCAGCTTAGAGCTACTAGCGGGGGCCGCCTACGAGCAGTACTTC
v_call: TRBV11-2
d_call: TRBD2
j_call: TRBJ2-7
clone_size: .

cdr3_aa: CASSFAGGPSYEQYF
cdr3_nt: TGCGCCAGCAGCTTCGCGGGGGGGCCCTCCTACGAGCAGTACTTC
v_call: TRBV5-1
d_call: TRBD2
j_call: TRBJ2-7
clone_size: .

cdr3_aa: CASSLTGGLYEQYF
cdr3_nt: TGTGCCAGCAGCCTCACAGGGGGACTCTACGAGCAGTACTTC
v_call: TRBV7-2
d_call: TRBD1
j_call: TRBJ2-7
clone_size: .

cdr3_aa: CASSLGFGGETQYF
cdr3_nt: TGTGCCAGCAGCTTAGGTTTCGGGGGGGAGACCCAGTACTTC
v_call: TRBV11-2
d_call: TRBD2
j_call: TRBJ2-5
clone_size: .

cdr3_aa: CASSDRRGGDRGRDEQFF
cdr3_nt: TGTGCCAGCAGTGACCGCCGGGGGGGGGACAGGGGTCGTGATGAGCAGTTCTTC
v_call: TRBV6-1
d_call: TRBD1
j_call: TRBJ2-1
clone_size: once

cdr3_aa: CASSYSTGRAAEAFF
cdr3_nt: TGTGCCAGCAGTTACTCAACGGGGAGGGCGGCTGAAGCTTTCTTT
v_call: TRBV6-5
d_call: .
j_call: TRBJ1-1
clone_size: .

cdr3_aa: CASSFYRGNTEAFF
cdr3_nt: TGTGCCAGCAGCTTTTACAGGGGTAACACTGAAGCCTTCTTT
v_call: TRBV5-4
d_call: TRBD1
j_call: TRBJ1-1
clone_size: .

cdr3_aa: CASSLEGGVETQYF
cdr3_nt: TGCGCCAGCAGCTTGGAGGGAGGAGTTGAGACCCAGTACTTC
v_call: TRBV5-1
d_call: .
j_call: TRBJ2-5
clone_size: .

cdr3_aa: CASRQLVGREEENEQFF
cdr3_nt: TGTGCCAGCAGGCAGCTGGTCGGGAGAGAGGAGGAGAATGAGCAGTTCTTC
v_call: TRBV2
d_call: .
j_call: TRBJ2-1
clone_size: .

cdr3_aa: CASSPLLAGPTDTQYF
cdr3_nt: TGCGCCAGCAGCCCACTTCTAGCGGGGCCCACAGATACGCAGTATTTT
v_call: TRBV5-1
d_call: TRBD2
j_call: TRBJ2-3
clone_size: .

cdr3_aa: CASSPTSGGPYNEQFF
cdr3_nt: TGTGCCAGCAGTCCCACTTCCGGGGGGCCTTACAATGAGCAGTTCTTC
v_call: TRBV6-4
d_call: .
j_call: TRBJ2-1
clone_size: once

cdr3_aa: CASSRTGLETQYF
cdr3_nt: TGTGCCAGCAGTAGAACAGGGCTAGAGACCCAGTACTTC
v_call: TRBV7-3
d_call: .
j_call: TRBJ2-5
clone_size: .

cdr3_aa: CASSIGTVRNSPLHF
cdr3_nt: TGTGCCAGCAGTATTGGGACAGTGCGGAATTCACCCCTCCACTTT
v_call: TRBV6-5
d_call: TRBD1
j_call: TRBJ1-6
clone_size: .

cdr3_aa: CASSANRGSPLHF
cdr3_nt: TGTGCCAGCAGTGCGAATCGCGGCTCACCCCTCCACTTT
v_call: TRBV6-1
d_call: .
j_call: TRBJ1-6
clone_size: .

cdr3_aa: CASFPHRDRVGGYTF
cdr3_nt: TGTGCCAGCTTCCCCCACAGGGATCGAGTGGGTGGCTACACCTTC
v_call: TRBV6-5
d_call: .
j_call: TRBJ1-2
clone_size: once

cdr3_aa: CASSNQASYEQYF
cdr3_nt: TGTGCCAGCAGCAACCAGGCTTCCTACGAGCAGTACTTC
v_call: TRBV7-6
d_call: .
j_call: TRBJ2-7
clone_size: .

cdr3_aa: CASSLDREYGYTF
cdr3_nt: TGCGCCAGCAGCCTAGACAGGGAGTATGGCTACACCTTC
v_call: TRBV5-1
d_call: TRBD1
j_call: TRBJ1-2
clone_size: few

cdr3_aa: CASSPGTGTANYGYTF
cdr3_nt: TGCGCCAGCAGCCCCGGGACAGGTACAGCTAACTATGGCTACACCTTC
v_call: TRBV4-3
d_call: TRBD1
j_call: TRBJ1-2
clone_size: .

cdr3_aa: CATSSRGDRNIQYF
cdr3_nt: TGTGCCACCAGCAGCCGGGGAGATCGAAACATTCAGTACTTC
v_call: TRBV15
d_call: .
j_call: TRBJ2-4
clone_size: once

cdr3_aa: CASSEMGTSLFPDTQYF
cdr3_nt: TGTGCCAGCAGTGAAATGGGGACTAGCCTTTTCCCAGATACGCAGTATTTT
v_call: TRBV2
d_call: TRBD2
j_call: TRBJ2-3
clone_size: .

cdr3_aa: CASGSLGQGLATNYGYTF
cdr3_nt: TGCGCCAGCGGCTCGCTGGGACAGGGACTAGCGACTAACTATGGCTACACCTTC
v_call: TRBV5-1
d_call: TRBD1
j_call: TRBJ1-2
clone_size: .

cdr3_aa: CASSLLAGPAPEAFF
cdr3_nt: TGTGCCAGCAGCTTATTGGCGGGCCCAGCGCCTGAAGCTTTCTTT
v_call: TRBV7-6
d_call: .
j_call: TRBJ1-1
clone_size: .

cdr3_aa: CSVGTAINYGYTF
cdr3_nt: TGCAGCGTTGGGACAGCGATTAACTATGGCTACACCTTC
v_call: TRBV29-1
d_call: .
j_call: TRBJ1-2
clone_size: once

cdr3_aa: CASRQFRTSNYGYTF
cdr3_nt: TGTGCCAGCAGACAGTTTCGAACCTCTAACTATGGCTACACCTTC
v_call: TRBV28
d_call: .
j_call: TRBJ1-2
clone_size: .

cdr3_aa: CSVGTGVEQFF
cdr3_nt: TGCAGCGTTGGGACAGGGGTTGAGCAGTTCTTC
v_call: TRBV29-1
d_call: TRBD1
j_call: TRBJ2-1
clone_size: .

cdr3_aa: CASSSRDRDMKGNQPQHF
cdr3_nt: TGTGCCAGCAGCTCCCGGGACAGGGATATGAAAGGCAATCAGCCCCAGCATTTT
v_call: TRBV11-2
d_call: TRBD1
j_call: TRBJ1-5
clone_size: .

cdr3_aa: CASSLAGVQGRSGNTIYF
cdr3_nt: TGTGCCAGCAGTTTGGCCGGGGTACAGGGTAGGTCTGGAAACACCATATATTTT
v_call: TRBV28
d_call: .
j_call: TRBJ1-3
clone_size: .

cdr3_aa: CASSGRGNEKLFF
cdr3_nt: TGTGCCAGCTCTGGCAGGGGTAATGAAAAACTGTTTTTT
v_call: TRBV18
d_call: .
j_call: TRBJ1-4
clone_size: .

cdr3_aa: CASSFDRGRKETQYF
cdr3_nt: TGTGCCAGCAGCTTCGACAGGGGAAGAAAGGAGACCCAGTACTTC
v_call: TRBV5-6
d_call: TRBD1
j_call: TRBJ2-5
clone_size: .

cdr3_aa: CASSQFDRGLGTDTQYF
cdr3_nt: TGTGCCAGCAGCCAATTCGACAGGGGGCTCGGCACAGATACGCAGTATTTT
v_call: TRBV14
d_call: TRBD1
j_call: TRBJ2-3
clone_size: few

cdr3_aa: CASRAGTWGWTEAFF
cdr3_nt: TGTGCCAGCAGAGCCGGGACATGGGGTTGGACTGAAGCTTTCTTT
v_call: TRBV5-8
d_call: .
j_call: TRBJ1-1
clone_size: .

cdr3_aa: CASSPLTELFEAFF
cdr3_nt: TGTGCCAGCAGTCCCTTGACAGAGCTCTTTGAAGCTTTCTTT
v_call: TRBV2
d_call: .
j_call: TRBJ1-1
clone_size: .

cdr3_aa: CASSEVAGKNTDTQYF
cdr3_nt: TGTGCCAGCAGTGAGGTAGCGGGGAAGAATACAGATACGCAGTATTTT
v_call: TRBV2
d_call: TRBD2
j_call: TRBJ2-3
clone_size: .

cdr3_aa: CASSLSIRQGAGGEQYF
cdr3_nt: TGTGCCAGCAGTTTATCGATAAGACAGGGGGCCGGAGGCGAGCAGTACTTC
v_call: TRBV27
d_call: TRBD1
j_call: TRBJ2-7
clone_size: .

cdr3_aa: CASEGLQETQYF
cdr3_nt: TGTGCCAGCGAGGGACTACAAGAGACCCAGTACTTC
v_call: TRBV2
d_call: TRBD2
j_call: TRBJ2-5
clone_size: .

cdr3_aa: CASSSPGQGSYEQYF
cdr3_nt: TGTGCCAGCAGTTCTCCGGGACAGGGTAGCTACGAGCAGTACTTC
v_call: TRBV6-5
d_call: TRBD1
j_call: TRBJ2-7
clone_size: .

cdr3_aa: CASSFGQIYYEQYF
cdr3_nt: TGTGCCAGCAGTTTCGGACAGATTTATTACGAGCAGTACTTC
v_call: TRBV6-1
d_call: .
j_call: TRBJ2-7
clone_size: many

cdr3_aa: CASSMDSQKLFF
cdr3_nt: TGTGCCAGTAGTATGGACAGCCAAAAACTGTTTTTT
v_call: TRBV19
d_call: .
j_call: TRBJ1-4
clone_size: .

cdr3_aa: CASSEGDSEQYF
cdr3_nt: TGTGCCAGCAGTGAAGGAGACAGCGAGCAGTACTTC
v_call: TRBV6-1
d_call: .
j_call: TRBJ2-7
clone_size: .

cdr3_aa: CASSPPDSLSTDTQYF
cdr3_nt: TGCGCCAGCAGCCCCCCGGACTCCTTAAGCACAGATACGCAGTATTTT
v_call: TRBV4-1
d_call: .
j_call: TRBJ2-3
clone_size: .

cdr3_aa: CASSTVITTEAFF
cdr3_nt: TGTGCCAGCAGTACGGTAATCACCACTGAAGCTTTCTTT
v_call: TRBV6-5
d_call: .
j_call: TRBJ1-1
clone_size: .

cdr3_aa: CASSKGFTGGTDTQYF
cdr3_nt: TGTGCCAGCAGCAAAGGGTTTACAGGGGGCACAGATACGCAGTATTTT
v_call: TRBV21-1
d_call: .
j_call: TRBJ2-3
clone_size: .

cdr3_aa: CASMVAAVGYTF
cdr3_nt: TGTGCCAGCATGGTTGCCGCGGTGGGCTACACCTTC
v_call: TRBV6-1
d_call: .
j_call: TRBJ1-2
clone_size: .

cdr3_aa: CASTFGRQLNTEAFF
cdr3_nt: TGTGCCAGCACTTTTGGCCGACAGCTGAACACTGAAGCTTTCTTT
v_call: TRBV2
d_call: .
j_call: TRBJ1-1
clone_size: .

cdr3_aa: CASSQEPVGGGWRYEQFF
cdr3_nt: TGTGCCAGCAGCCAAGAGCCCGTAGGGGGGGGATGGAGGTATGAGCAGTTCTTC
v_call: TRBV4-2
d_call: .
j_call: TRBJ2-1
clone_size: .

cdr3_aa: CASSVVAYNEQFF
cdr3_nt: TGTGCCAGCAGCGTAGTGGCCTACAATGAGCAGTTCTTC
v_call: TRBV6-4
d_call: .
j_call: TRBJ2-1
clone_size: .

cdr3_aa: CASSTYEQYF
cdr3_nt: TGTGCCAGCAGTACCTACGAGCAGTACTTC
v_call: TRBV5-8
d_call: .
j_call: TRBJ2-7
clone_size: .